One sample yielded the 29 T cell receptor beta chains listed below, sequenced in a study of molecular identifiers for immune sequencing clone quantification. TCRdb fed the PCR reads into MiXCR, producing one record per CDR3 protein. The sample shows hundreds of thousands of distinct CDR3 sequences, about 20% of them seen only once. The specimen sequenced was naive CD8+ T cells from blood, with Jurkat cell RNA spiked in. Subset described: FACS-sorted CD8+CD4-CCR7+CD45RA+ naive T cells. The receptors here all came from a human donor in good health. Some libraries in this study had Jurkat cell RNA spiked in.

This clonotype was found many times. The chain recombines TRBV30 with TRBJ1-1; D is perhaps TRBD1 (5 bases). Germline V gene sequence: CDR1 GTSNPN, CDR2 SVGIG (reference sequence). Between the trimmed V and J ends, which lost 0 bases and 1 base, there was a span of 6 bases. The CDR3 is made up of 13 amino acids. CDR3 bases: TGTGCCTGGAGTGTGACAGAGAACACTGAAGCTTTCTTT. This sequence encodes CAWSVTENTEAFF.

Details on this clonotype: At one boundary the junction diverges from the germline segment, which might be a read error. J is TRBJ1-4 and V is TRBV27; 12 bases are shared with TRBD1. This CDR3 is built from 17 residues. Germline V gene data show CDR1 as MNHEY and CDR2 as SMNVEV (reference sequence). The CDR3: CTSSLSGQGAANEKLFF. The CDR3 coding sequence is TGTACCAGCAGTTTATCGGGACAGGGGGCGGCTAATGAAAAACTGTTTTTT. Full variable domain (missing parts from reference TRBV27 and TRBJ1-4): EAQVTQNPRYLITVTGKKLTVTCSQNMNHEYMSWYRQDPGLGLRQIYYSMNVEVTDKGDVPEGYKVSRKEKRNFPLILESPSPNQTSLYFCTSSLSGQGAANEKLFFGSGTQLSVL.

This clonotype was counted between two and nine times. The chain links TRBV20-1 to TRBJ2-7, with 10 bases lining up with TRBD1. CDR1 and CDR2 (germline): DFQATT, SNEGSKA (reference sequence). V trimming: 0 bases; J trimming: 1 base; junction bases outside the gene matches: 9. The CDR3 has 17 residues. The CDR3 DNA reads TGCAGTGCTAGAGATTATTTCGGGGACAGGGGATCCTACGAGCAGTACTTC. Encoded protein: CSARDYFGDRGSYEQYF.

About this clonotype: A much larger clonotype is one base distant, so this may be a read error. The chain has TRBV7-9 and TRBJ1-4; TRBD1 matches 10 bases. The CDR3 length is 18 residues. Germline-derived CDR1 and CDR2 are SEHNR and FQNEAQ (reference sequence). The CDR3: CASSYPGQGFETNEKPFF. CDR3 DNA: TGTGCCAGCAGCTATCCGGGACAGGGGTTCGAAACTAATGAAAAACCGTTTTTT.

The chain carries TRBV3-2 and TRBJ2-7. TRBV3-2 is reported as a pseudogene. The length of the CDR3 is 15 residues. CDR3 sequence reads: CASSPTVWGSYEQYF. Written as DNA, the CDR3 is TGTGCCAGCAGCCCCACGGTATGGGGCTCCTACGAGCAGTACTTC.

This clonotype was seen repeatedly, ten times or more. The V call is TRBV6-2 or TRBV6-3, the J call TRBJ2-5; D might be TRBD1 (6 bases). CDR1 is MNHEY and CDR2 is SVGEGT in the germline V gene. The CDR3 runs 16 residues. Trimming shortened V by 0 bases and J by 2 bases, and 13 bases separated the two germline ends. CDR3 amino acids: CASSYSYRELQETQYF. The CDR3, as DNA: TGTGCCAGCAGTTACTCGTACAGGGAACTTCAAGAGACCCAGTACTTC.

In this sample, this clonotype turned up many times. The chain couples TRBV6-5 to TRBJ1-1; D unresolved. Trimming removed 0 bases at V and 3 bases at J, with 8 bases between. Germline V gives CDR1 MNHEY, CDR2 SVGAGI. The CDR3 has 14 amino acids. The CDR3 sequence is CASSYSRPDTEAFF. In DNA form, the CDR3 reads TGTGCCAGCAGTTACTCGAGACCGGACACTGAAGCTTTCTTT.

This clonotype was detected a few times. The chain joins TRBV5-4 to TRBJ2-5; D is perhaps TRBD2 (6 bases). The CDR3 sequence is 16 residues long. In germline, CDR1 is SGHNT, CDR2 YYREEE (reference sequence). V lost 4 bases and J lost 0, with 16 bases in between. The CDR3 protein is CASSPRGGGYQETQYF. CDR3 nucleotides: TGTGCCAGCAGCCCCCGCGGAGGAGGGTACCAAGAGACCCAGTACTTC.

This clonotype occurred many times. The chain uses TRBV7-8 and TRBJ1-3; the match to TRBD1 covers 8 bases. This CDR3 comprises 15 residues. Germline values: CDR1 SGHVS, CDR2 FQNEAQ. Trimming at V came to 5 bases and at J to 3 bases, leaving 6 bases not matched to a gene. Here the CDR3 DNA reads TGTGCCAGCAGCCTGCTACAGGGGGTTGGAAACACCATATATTTT. This codes for CASSLLQGVGNTIYF.

This clonotype was detected ten times or more. This chain joins TRBV6-5 and TRBJ1-1, with 8 bases aligning to TRBD1. V shed 4 bases and J 4 bases; nucleotides not matched to a gene: 5. Per germline, CDR1 MNHEY and CDR2 SVGAGI. CDR3 length equals 14 residues. Here the CDR3 reads CASSFHTGGTEAFF. Written as DNA, the CDR3 is TGTGCCAGCAGTTTCCATACAGGGGGCACTGAAGCTTTCTTT.

This clonotype was observed many times. This rearrangement joins TRBV6-2 or TRBV6-3 to TRBJ2-3; D might be TRBD1 (6 bases). Germline V gives CDR1 MNHEY, CDR2 SVGEGT. V was shortened by 4 bases and J by 4 bases, with 12 bases between the two germline ends. This CDR3 spans 14 amino acids. The DNA for the CDR3 is TGTGCCAGCAGTTCCGACAGGTGGGCAGATACGCAGTATTTT. It specifies CASSSDRWADTQYF.

This clonotype was detected only a few times. The J gene is TRBJ1-1, the V gene TRBV27, with a tentative D call TRBD1 (6 bases). This CDR3 has 14 residues. The germline V gene has CDR1 MNHEY and CDR2 SMNVEV (reference sequence). V shed 2 bases and J shed 6 bases, with 13 bases lying between them. The CDR3 coding sequence is TGTGCCAGCAGTTTAGGTGGCGGGGGCCCTGAAGCTTTCTTT. It codes for CASSLGGGGPEAFF.

This clonotype was observed a handful of times. The chain links TRBV4-2 to TRBJ2-5; 8 bases line up with TRBD2. The length of the CDR3 is 19 residues. Germline V gene lookup returns CDR1 LGHNA and CDR2 YNFKEQ. V lost 0 bases and J lost 3; bases outside the gene matches: 15. CDR3: CASSQDRVSGRGAKETQYF. The CDR3 DNA is TGTGCCAGCAGCCAAGATCGGGTGTCGGGGCGGGGGGCGAAAGAGACCCAGTACTTC.

This clonotype was detected only a few times. V and J are TRBV9 and TRBJ2-5; D unclear. The CDR3 totals 13 residues. Germline V gene data show CDR1 as SGDLS and CDR2 as YYNGEE. V was pared by 0 bases and J by 7 bases, with 10 bases between. The CDR3 sequence is CASSVDGLGTQYF. The CDR3 DNA follows: TGTGCCAGCAGCGTAGACGGTCTGGGGACCCAGTACTTC.

This rearrangement joins TRBV9 to TRBJ2-3; 8 nucleotides match TRBD1. V was pared by 4 bases and J by 4 bases, with 11 bases of the junction left unmatched. The CDR3 length is 16 residues. CDR1 and CDR2 from the germline V gene are SGDLS and YYNGEE. This chain's CDR3 is CASSIRGQPSADTQYF. CDR3 DNA sequence: TGTGCCAGCAGCATCAGGGGGCAGCCTAGCGCAGATACGCAGTATTTT.

The table lists this clonotype with many counts. The CDR3 is CASSRGGEIYQPQHF. The CDR3 DNA is TGCGCCAGCAGTCGGGGAGGGGAAATCTATCAGCCCCAGCATTTT. This chain joins TRBV23-1 and TRBJ1-5; weak D call: TRBD1 (5 bases). TRBV23-1 is assigned to the ORF class and has an uncertain function. The CDR3 runs to 15 residues. V lost 4 bases and J lost 5, with 15 bases in between.

This clonotype was detected ten times or more. J is TRBJ2-7 and V is TRBV4-1; 9 bases fit TRBD1. V lost 4 bases and J lost 4; bases outside the gene matches: 8. This CDR3 is built from 15 residues. CDR1 and CDR2 (germline): MGHRA, YSYEKL. The CDR3 DNA reads TGCGCCAGCAGCCCAACCGGGACAGGGAATTACGAGCAGTACTTC. The encoded protein is CASSPTGTGNYEQYF.

For this clonotype: Compared with germline, one end of the junction differs, possibly owing to a read error. V gene TRBV6-2 or TRBV6-3 combines with J gene TRBJ2-7, with D perhaps TRBD2 (5 bases). Germline V gene data show CDR1 as MNHEY and CDR2 as SVGEGT. This CDR3 contains 14 residues. CDR3 DNA: TGTGCCAGCAGCCGGGGAGACTCCTCCGACGAGCAGTACTTC. This translates into CASSRGDSSDEQYF.

In regard to this clonotype: A much more abundant neighbour one base away suggests this may be a read error. The rearrangement links TRBV4-1 to TRBJ2-2; D is perhaps TRBD1 or TRBD2 (7 bases each). There are 18 residues in the CDR3. Looked up from germline, CDR1 is MGHRA and CDR2 is YSYEKL. The V gene lost 5 bases and the J gene lost 5 bases, with 24 bases spanning the gap. The CDR3 nucleotides are TGCGCCAGCAGCGATGCTATTCAGGGGGGGGCGTGGACCGGGGAGCTGTTTTTT. It encodes CASSDAIQGGAWTGELFF.

This clonotype was counted at least ten times. This sequence joins TRBV28 and TRBJ1-5, with D possibly being TRBD1 (5 bases). CDR3 size: 15 residues. The V and J ends lost 3 bases and 6 bases respectively, with 15 bases between them. Germline loops: CDR1 MDHEN, CDR2 SYDVKM. CDR3 DNA: TGTGCCAGCAGTTTCCCCCCAGGGAGGACTCAGCCCCAGCATTTT. Its translation: CASSFPPGRTQPQHF.

This chain uses TRBV6-5 with TRBJ2-1, with 9 bases identical to TRBD2. The germline V gene has CDR1 MNHEY and CDR2 SVGAGI. The junction had 5 bases not matched to a gene; V was cut back by 5 bases and J by 3 bases. There are 15 residues in the CDR3. In DNA form, the CDR3 reads TGTGCCAGCAGTCCAGCGGGGGGTCACTACAATGAGCAGTTCTTC. It is translated as CASSPAGGHYNEQFF.

With respect to this clonotype: A single base separates this from a much larger clone, so it may be a read error. No conserved phenylalanine or tryptophan is present at the end of the CDR3, so a read error is the likely explanation. CDR3 loop: CAWSVLDYNEQFL. For the CDR3, the DNA is TGTGCCTGGAGTGTACTAGACTACAATGAGCAGTTCCTC. The chain carries TRBV30 and TRBJ2-1, with D perhaps matching TRBD2 (5 bases). The V end was cut by 0 bases, the J end by 3 bases, with 6 bases between. Germline V lookup: CDR1 GTSNPN, CDR2 SVGIG (reference sequence). The CDR3 spans 13 residues.

A word on this clonotype: One base away lies a much larger clone, so this may be a sequencing read error. CDR3 nucleotides: TGTACCAGCAGCTTAGACAGGGGTCAGTACGAGCAGTACTTC. Its protein is CTSSLDRGQYEQYF. The V and J genes are TRBV7-9 and TRBJ2-7; 8 bases line up with TRBD1. The CDR3 has 14 amino acids. In germline, CDR1 is SEHNR, CDR2 FQNEAQ (reference sequence).

This clonotype was seen many times. V is TRBV19 and J is TRBJ2-3, with 7 bases fitting TRBD1. The germline V gene has CDR1 LNHDA and CDR2 SQIVND (reference sequence). Germline trimming cut 6 bases from V and 0 bases from J; bases unmatched to any gene: 6. CDR3 length: 15 amino acids. CDR3 sequence: CASRSGDSSTDTQYF. Here the CDR3 DNA reads TGTGCCAGTAGATCCGGGGACAGTAGCACAGATACGCAGTATTTT. The whole variable domain, filled in from reference TRBV19 and TRBJ2-3, reads DGGITQSPKYLFRKEGQNVTLSCEQNLNHDAMYWYRQDPGQGLRLIYYSQIVNDFQKGDIAEGYSVSREKKESFPLTVTSAQKNPTAFYLCASRSGDSSTDTQYFGPGTRLTVL.

Ten or more counts support this clonotype. The rearrangement joins TRBV19 to TRBJ2-1; the D is unclear. Germline assignment: CDR1 LNHDA and CDR2 SQIVND (reference sequence). The CDR3 contains 16 residues. V was trimmed by 5 bases and J by 0 bases, leaving 14 bases between them. In DNA form, the CDR3 reads TGTGCCAGTAGTCTCAGGCCCTCGAGCTCCTACAATGAGCAGTTCTTC. Translated: CASSLRPSSSYNEQFF. Complete variable domain (other parts from reference TRBV19 and TRBJ2-1): DGGITQSPKYLFRKEGQNVTLSCEQNLNHDAMYWYRQDPGQGLRLIYYSQIVNDFQKGDIAEGYSVSREKKESFPLTVTSAQKNPTAFYLCASSLRPSSSYNEQFFGPGTRLTVL.

In its sample, this clonotype was seen many times. This chain connects TRBV12-3 or TRBV12-4 to TRBJ1-3, with 7 bases identical to TRBD1. Unmatched junction bases numbered 7, after V lost 7 bases and J lost 4 bases. The CDR3 has 14 amino acids. CDR3 coding DNA: TGTGCCAGCACCCAACAGGGGCGGGGAAACACCATATATTTT. It yields the protein CASTQQGRGNTIYF.

This clonotype was recorded at least ten times. The chain links TRBV29-1 to TRBJ2-7; D gene ambiguous. CDR1 SQVTM and CDR2 ANQGSEA come from the germline V gene. This CDR3 comprises 12 residues. V lost 6 bases, J lost 3 bases, and 12 bases lay in between. The CDR3 coding sequence is TGCAGCGTCCGGGCGGAATACTACGAGCAGTACTTC. It specifies CSVRAEYYEQYF.

This clonotype was recorded many times. The chain carries TRBV6-5 and TRBJ2-7; 7 bases are a match to TRBD1. CDR1 is MNHEY and CDR2 is SVGAGI in the germline V gene. This CDR3 contains 12 residues. The trim removed 5 bases at V and 6 bases at J, leaving 4 bases unmatched. The CDR3 reads CASSDTGAEQYF. CDR3 sequence (DNA): TGTGCCAGCAGTGACACAGGGGCCGAGCAGTACTTC.

This clonotype came up many times. The CDR3 spells CASSLSILNTEAFF. Written as DNA, the CDR3 is TGTGCCAGCAGTTTAAGTATATTGAACACTGAAGCTTTCTTT. The chain combines TRBV28 with TRBJ1-1; D is uncertain. V was cut by 2 bases and J by 0 bases, with 7 bases left in between. The CDR3 consists of 14 residues. CDR1 and CDR2 (germline): MDHEN, SYDVKM.